This T cell receptor (beta chain) was observed in a study of blood T cell repertoires in COVID-19. Study-level information: COVID-19 samples collected from the United States, Italy and Spain covered acute and convalescent phases. PBMCs, B-cell-depleted T cells, or T cells provided the cDNA or gDNA that made up the material.

Measured with immunoSEQ multiplex PCR; TCRdb has only the in-frame clones, and not every one. The sample lists about 320,000 clones, approximately 90% seen once, with around 10% in the top ten. V was shortened by 7 bases and J by 4 bases, with 13 bases between the two germline ends. This CDR3 has 14 amino acids. Germline V gives CDR1 MDHEN, CDR2 SYDVKM. This chain uses TRBV28 with TRBJ1-4; D remains ambiguous. Sequencing input: PBMCs or T cells enriched from blood (not recorded which). The clonotype was recovered from a woman between 18 and 29 years old who had recovered from COVID-19. The CDR3 nucleotides are TGTGCCAGCACCCCGGAGGGCCATAATGAAAAACTGTTTTTT. Protein sequence: CASTPEGHNEKLFF.